Here is one T cell receptor beta chain with its context. What this receptor recognizes is not known. Base-call qualities are not available, and no considerably larger clone is one nucleotide away. Profiling of TCR beta VDJ combinations and CDR3 sequences used genomic DNA as the template. An Illumina HiSeq 2000 was used for TCR repertoire sequencing. Per the authors' processing: Repertoires were assessed using TRBV/TRBJ rearrangement plots, CDR3 size and DJ length profiles, and Simpson's diversity index. The most abundant DNA sequence in the deep sequencing data was taken as the immunodominant clone. CDR3 amino acid sequences were screened for sharing across subjects and compared with published repertoires and the VDJdb database. The raw public data were reprocessed by TCRdb itself: fastp quality trimming at Q25, MiXCR clonotype calling, in-frame beta chains only. A single entry per CDR3 protein holds the most common genes and DNA from its merged rows. None of the V and J calls come from the authors' own analysis; TCRdb made them. The sample has roughly 160,000 distinct CDR3 sequences on record, 60% to 80% of them singletons. The leading ten clones occupy around 45% of the sample.

The sample is drawn from a study of CD8+CD57+ T cells in acquired aplastic anemia (dated by TCRdb to 2016 to 2019). Looking at the study overall: On average, sorted CD4+ and CD8+ cells yielded around 3.1 ug of extracted DNA, with a range of roughly 0.18 to 30 ug. CD8+CD57+ expansion was defined as frequency above the mean frequency observed in healthy subjects. Overall study results and their limits: Around 27 CD8+ CDR3 sequences were found in both patients and controls but appeared to be highly expressed in patients and within the immunodominant clones of the patients. No significant difference in CD8+ Simpson's diversity was found between patients and healthy controls (P=0.060).

The junction shows trimming of 6 bases on V and 2 bases on J, plus 10 bases between the germline ends. Counted from cysteine to phenylalanine, this CDR3 has 13 amino acids. Only CDR3 DNA is held: 39 bases, read in frame from base 1. CDR1 and CDR2 are drawn from the germline V gene (reference sequence): DFQATT, SNEGSKA. Expansion of CD8+CD57+ cells had been shown by flow cytometry in the patients chosen for sequencing. Every patient had severe acquired aplastic anemia, diagnosed using the International Study of Aplastic Anemia and Agranulocytosis and Camitta criteria. No therapy had been received by the patients at the time of blood sampling. TCR repertoires of sorted CD4+ and CD8+ blood T cells from severe aplastic anemia patients and healthy subjects were deep-sequenced in the study. Patients were enrolled in the USA under clinicaltrials.gov protocols 00001620, 01623167, 00001397, 00071045, 00081523 and 00961064. Ficoll-Paque density gradient centrifugation was used to isolate peripheral blood mononuclear cells. Before DNA was extracted, CD4+ and CD8+ T cells were sorted using either FACS or magnetic beads.

The receptor was derived from a human donor with aplastic anemia. The sequenced sample was sorted CD4+, CD8+, or CD8+CD57+ T cells (not recorded which) from PBMCs. The rearranged chain carries TRBV20-1 and TRBJ2-2; TRBD1 is a weak D gene call, 6 bases matching. For the CDR3, the sequence is CSARGHNTGELFF. DNA sequence: TGCAGTGCAAGGGGACACAACACCGGGGAGCTGTTTTTT.